This TCR beta chain was identified during a study of T cells in Graves' hyperthyroidism and ophthalmopathy. Newly diagnosed patients aged 18 to 65 had hyperthyroidism of under 2 months' duration. Diagnoses were made from clinical symptoms, serum measures (thyroxine and TRAb), thyroid ultrasound and orbital computed tomography. About this clonotype: Its antigen is not known. One end of the junction is discordant with germline, which a read error may explain.

The CDR3 contains 15 residues. Germline CDR1 SEHNR, CDR2 FQNEAQ (reference sequence). Amplified TCR beta CDR3 regions came from RNA transcripts. First-round RT-PCR targeting the TCR CDR3 was performed with the HTBI primer set. Each CDR3 protein is one row after TCRdb ran MiXCR on the multiplex PCR reads. The profile shows 560,000 or so distinct CDR3 sequences, approximately 44% of them singletons. The study, taken as a whole, reports: Using 13 V-J features, a model discriminated ophthalmopathy from stable hyperthyroidism. Progression to ophthalmopathy was predicted a median of approximately 6.4 months early.

This TCR derives from a woman under 30 with Graves' hyperthyroidism. The chain employs TRBV7-9 and TRBJ2-5; TRBD2 aligns across 10 bases. Material for sequencing was peripheral blood or thyroid tissue (not recorded which). The CDR3 protein is CASNHLAGEGETQYF. CDR3 coding DNA: TGCGCCAGCAACCATCTAGCGGGAGAGGGTGAGACCCAGTACTTC.